These 11 T cell receptor beta chains share one sample of origin, sequenced in a study of CD8 T cells in Susac syndrome. Random-hexamer reverse transcription was applied to roughly 0.5 to 1 ug RNA. MiXCR, run by TCRdb on the immunoSEQ multiplex PCR reads, gives a single entry per CDR3 protein. The profile covers some 190,000 distinct CDR3 sequences, with approximately 93% appearing a single time and around 0.1% taken by the ten largest. The sequenced sample consisted of CD4+ T cells from PBMCs. The receptors derive from a human donor in good health.

The chain links TRBV7-2 to TRBJ2-1, with 8 bases lining up with TRBD1. CDR3 length equals 14 residues. Per the germline V gene, CDR1 is SGHTA and CDR2 is FQGNSA. V was clipped by 3 bases and J by 5 bases; unmatched bases: 3. The CDR3 protein is CASSFTTGDNEQFF. CDR3 coding DNA: TGTGCCAGCAGCTTTACGACAGGGGACAATGAGCAGTTCTTC. Using reference TRBV7-2 and TRBJ2-1 for the parts outside the CDR3, the full variable domain is GAGVSQSPSNKVTEKGKDVELRCDPISGHTALYWYRQSLGQGLEFLIYFQGNSAPDKSGLPSDRFSAERTGGSVSTLTIQRTQQEDSAVYLCASSFTTGDNEQFFGPGTRLTVL.

This chain connects TRBV5-6 to TRBJ2-7; D unclear. Looked up from germline, CDR1 is SGHDT and CDR2 is YYEEEE. Trimming pared 1 base from V and 4 bases from J, leaving 9 bases between. The CDR3 length is 13 residues. CDR3 bases: TGTGCCAGCAGCTTGTGGGGTCTATACGAGCAGTACGTC. Translating gives CASSLWGLYEQYV.

The chain combines TRBV7-8 with TRBJ2-2; 7 bases are a match to TRBD1. The CDR3 runs 13 residues. Unmatched junction bases numbered 3, after V lost 5 bases and J lost 6 bases. Germline V gene lookup returns CDR1 SGHVS and CDR2 FQNEAQ. CDR3 DNA: TGTGCCAGCAGCCCAAGGGGGCCCGGGGAGCTGTTTTTT. As protein: CASSPRGPGELFF.

The gene calls are TRBV6-1 and TRBJ2-4; no reliable D call. Germline loops: CDR1 MNHNS, CDR2 SASEGT. Between the trimmed V and J ends, which lost 5 bases and 5 bases, there was a span of 22 bases. The CDR3 is made up of 17 amino acids. CDR3 sequence reads: CASSPRVQITGQNIQYF. CDR3 bases: TGTGCCAGCAGTCCACGTGTGCAAATAACGGGCCAAAACATTCAGTACTTC.

The chain combines TRBV20-1 with TRBJ1-6; tentatively, D is TRBD1 (5 bases). The length of the CDR3 is 15 residues. Trimming left V 5 bases short and J 6 bases short, with 17 bases between. CDR1 and CDR2 from the germline V gene are DFQATT and SNEGSKA (reference sequence). CDR3 nucleotide sequence: TGCAGTGCTCGTGAGGGGTTCTCGTTTAATTCACCCCTCCACTTT. It yields the protein CSAREGFSFNSPLHF.

The chain joins TRBV3-1 to TRBJ2-5; 8 bases match TRBD1. This CDR3 has 15 residues. CDR1 is LGHDT and CDR2 is YNNKEL in the germline V gene (reference sequence). V lost 7 bases and J lost 2; bases outside the gene matches: 9. DNA of the CDR3: TGTGCCAGCAAGACAGGGGACGTCCTACAAGAGACCCAGTACTTC. Amino acids: CASKTGDVLQETQYF.

The chain couples TRBV27 to TRBJ2-3; 7 nucleotides agree with TRBD2. From germline, CDR1 is MNHEY and CDR2 SMNVEV (reference sequence). The V gene end was trimmed by 7 bases and the J gene end by 1 base; junction bases not matched to a gene: 8. The CDR3 length is 15 residues. The CDR3, as DNA: TGTGCCAGCACTTTGGGGGGGACCCGCACAGATACGCAGTATTTT. This encodes CASTLGGTRTDTQYF.

This rearrangement joins TRBV6-1 to TRBJ1-4; D remains unclear. V was trimmed by 2 bases and J by 13 bases, leaving 11 bases between them. The CDR3 covers 12 residues. Looked up from germline, CDR1 is MNHNS and CDR2 is SASEGT. This CDR3 reads CASSEKGGRLFF. In nucleotides, the CDR3 is TGTGCCAGCAGTGAAAAGGGAGGAAGACTGTTTTTT.

The chain links TRBV9 to TRBJ1-4; weak D call: TRBD1 (6 bases). Germline CDR1 reads SGDLS; CDR2 reads YYNGEE. The CDR3 has 14 amino acids. Trimming took off 4 bases at V and 2 bases at J, with 9 bases between the two ends. The CDR3 is CASSPQGTNEKLFF. The CDR3 nucleotides read TGTGCCAGCAGCCCCCAGGGGACTAATGAAAAACTGTTTTTT.

This chain connects TRBV6-2 or TRBV6-3 to TRBJ2-3; 9 bases are a match to TRBD1. Germline-derived CDR1 and CDR2 are MNHEY and SVGEGT. The CDR3 length is 15 residues. V gave up 7 bases and J gave up 1 base; unmatched junction bases: 6. The CDR3 here is CASTLRTGGTDTQYF. Here the CDR3 DNA reads TGTGCCAGCACCTTAAGGACAGGGGGCACAGATACGCAGTATTTT.

The chain has TRBV5-1 and TRBJ1-5; D possibly corresponds to TRBD1 (6 bases). This CDR3 contains 14 residues. Germline V gene data show CDR1 as SGHRS and CDR2 as YFSETQ. V shed 3 bases and J shed 6 bases, with 13 bases lying between them. CDR3 bases: TGCGCCAGCAGCTCTTTAGGGGGAACTCAGCCCCAGCATTTT. The encoded protein is CASSSLGGTQPQHF. The full variable domain, rest sourced from reference TRBV5-1 and TRBJ1-5, is KAGVTQTPRYLIKTRGQQVTLSCSPISGHRSVSWYQQTPGQGLQFLFEYFSETQRNKGNFPGRFSGRQFSNSRSEMNVSTLELGDSALYLCASSSLGGTQPQHFGDGTRLSIL.